The clone carrying this T cell receptor (beta chain) was picked up a small number of times. Antigen specificity is unknown. The sample originates from a study of vaccination effects on CD4 cells after COVID-19. For the study at large: The median interval between the second dose and post-vaccine sampling was 72 days.

Findings and caveats of the study: Infection-derived and vaccine-derived clones contracted markedly late after vaccination.

ViraFEST used viral peptide pools to expand antigen-specific CD4+ T cells before sequencing. With more than nine days of culture completed, CD4+ T cells were isolated. All study participants received two doses of BNT162b2 or mRNA-1273 vaccine. PBMC were cultured at about 2 million per well with about 10 IU/ml IL-2 and 9.5 to 10 ug/ml peptides. Cells had half their medium changed to IL-2 medium on days 3 and 7. Libraries were prepared by immunoSEQ multiplex PCR; TCRdb keeps only in-frame clonotypes and omits some of them. The sample yields tens of thousands of clones, over 55% seen once. The sample was CD4+ T cells from PBMCs cultured with SARS-CoV-2 spike peptides, taken after COVID-19 vaccination. The source of this sequence is a human donor who received a COVID-19 vaccine.

The CDR3 coding sequence is TGTGCCAGCAGTGGGACAGGACTCCTGAACACTGAAGCTTTCTTT. This codes for CASSGTGLLNTEAFF. V and J are TRBV25-1 and TRBJ1-1; 7 positions match TRBD1. The germline gives CDR1 MGHDK, CDR2 SYGVNS. V dropped 4 bases and J dropped 0; count of bases not matched to a gene: 5. The CDR3 spans 15 residues.